The clone carrying this T cell receptor (beta chain) occurred many times. CDR3 length: 16 residues. CDR1 is LNHNV, CDR2 YYDKDF, per germline (reference sequence). Trimming cost V 2 bases and J 4 bases; bases outside gene matches: 6. Unique molecular identifiers were incorporated during preparation of the TCRbeta library. TCRdb re-derived calls from the PCR reads in MiXCR, one entry per CDR3 protein. This sample has over 200,000 distinct CDR3 sequences, with approximately 9.5% found just once. This entry is derived from a study of T-cell reconstitution after alpha-beta-depleted transplantation in children.

This sequence originates from a human donor who donated a stem cell graft to a child with acute lymphoblastic leukemia. The V gene is TRBV15, the J gene TRBJ2-1; TRBD2 matches 9 bases. Sequenced material: PBMCs from the stem cell graft donor, taken from the stem cell graft. The chain's CDR3 is CATSRSQLAGYNEQFF. The CDR3 DNA sequence: TGTGCCACCAGCAGATCCCAGCTAGCGGGGTACAATGAGCAGTTCTTC.